These 27 T cell receptor beta chains originate from one sample sequenced in a study of spatial heterogeneity in lung cancer. TCRdb independently ran MiXCR on the 5' RACE reads; one entry per CDR3 protein. The sample includes around 87,000 distinct CDR3 sequences, about 12% of them seen just once. Time point in this sample: sample taken at primary tumor resection. This material consisted of PBMCs, taken at surgery. These TCRs come from a male donor with early-stage non-small cell lung cancer.

This chain connects TRBV20-1 to TRBJ2-1; TRBD2 matches 13 bases. The V gene end was trimmed by 3 bases and the J gene end by 8 bases; junction bases not matched to a gene: 7. This CDR3 is 15 amino acids long. From germline, CDR1 is DFQATT and CDR2 SNEGSKA (reference sequence). The CDR3 sequence is CSASSGTSGIYEQFF. The CDR3 nucleotides read TGCAGTGCTAGTTCCGGGACTAGCGGGATCTATGAGCAGTTCTTC.

This clonotype was counted only a few times. V is TRBV6-2 or TRBV6-3 and J is TRBJ2-3; no clear D gene. This CDR3 has 11 residues. V lost 7 bases and J lost 1, with 3 bases in between. Germline values: CDR1 MNHEY, CDR2 SVGEGT. The DNA for the CDR3 is TGTGCCAGCAAGCGCACAGATACGCAGTATTTT. Translated, it gives CASKRTDTQYF.

This clonotype was counted ten times or more. The genes are TRBV3-1 and TRBJ2-2; perhaps TRBD1 as D (5 bases). The germline V gene has CDR1 LGHDT and CDR2 YNNKEL (reference sequence). V lost 4 bases, J lost 4 bases, and 13 bases lay in between. The CDR3 runs to 15 residues. The CDR3, as DNA: TGTGCCAGCAGCCTCCAGGGCGTTGGCACCGGGGAGCTGTTTTTT. Its translation: CASSLQGVGTGELFF.

There are a few counts of this clonotype. J is TRBJ2-1 and V is TRBV15; TRBD2 agrees at 12 bases. Per the germline V gene, CDR1 is LNHNV and CDR2 is YYDKDF (reference sequence). This CDR3 comprises 16 residues. Losses at the gene ends were 0 bases for V and 8 bases for J; bases not matched to a gene: 5. The CDR3: CATSRDWTSGADEQFF. The CDR3 bases are TGTGCCACCAGCAGAGATTGGACTAGCGGGGCGGATGAGCAGTTCTTC.

This chain connects TRBV7-9 to TRBJ2-3; perhaps TRBD2 as D (5 bases). CDR1 is SEHNR and CDR2 is FQNEAQ in the germline V gene (reference sequence). V lost 5 bases, J lost 0 bases, and 18 bases lay in between. The CDR3 spans 17 residues. Here the CDR3 reads CASSRFLATPSTDTQYF. CDR3 bases: TGTGCCAGCAGCCGTTTTCTAGCAACTCCTAGCACAGATACGCAGTATTTT.

This clonotype was counted at least ten times. This chain joins TRBV28 and TRBJ2-7; D gene uncertain. Germline-derived CDR1 and CDR2 are MDHEN and SYDVKM. Trimming took off 6 bases at V and 3 bases at J, with 12 bases between the two ends. This CDR3 has 13 residues. The CDR3 loop is CASRKSDLYEQYF. DNA of the CDR3: TGTGCCAGCAGAAAATCGGATCTCTACGAGCAGTACTTC.

This clonotype was seen a few times. V usage is TRBV7-2 and J usage is TRBJ1-1; D is unclear. Germline V gene sequence: CDR1 SGHTA, CDR2 FQGNSA. The V end was cut by 2 bases, the J end by 4 bases, with 5 bases between. This CDR3 has 12 amino acids. CDR3 amino acids: CASSLRGTEAFF. As DNA, the CDR3 is TGTGCCAGCAGCTTACGGGGCACTGAAGCTTTCTTT.

This clonotype has more than one count but fewer than ten. CDR3 in DNA: TGTGCCAGCAGCCAATACCGGGGGCTCGGGAACACTGAAGCTTTCTTT. Its protein is CASSQYRGLGNTEAFF. This chain links TRBV3-1 with TRBJ1-1, with a tentative D call TRBD1 (6 bases). The CDR3 has 16 residues. Deletions cut 2 bases from V and 1 base from J, with 14 bases between. In germline, CDR1 is LGHDT, CDR2 YNNKEL (reference sequence).

The J gene is TRBJ2-7, the V gene TRBV28, with D possibly called TRBD1 or TRBD2 (6 bases each). Germline CDR1 and CDR2: MDHEN and SYDVKM. The CDR3 length is 15 residues. The V end was cut by 4 bases, the J end by 0 bases, with 13 bases between. The chain's CDR3 is CASSSGAVSSYEQYF. In DNA form, the CDR3 reads TGTGCCAGCAGTTCGGGGGCCGTCAGCTCCTACGAGCAGTACTTC.

The V call is TRBV20-1, the J call TRBJ2-1; possible D gene TRBD2, 6 bases. Germline CDR1 DFQATT, CDR2 SNEGSKA (reference sequence). V gave up 3 bases and J gave up 4 bases, with 16 bases separating them. The CDR3 consists of 15 residues. CDR3 coding DNA: TGCAGTGCTAGCCCAGCGACTAGGGGATACAATGAGCAGTTCTTC. Protein product: CSASPATRGYNEQFF.

The table lists this clonotype with many counts. V gene TRBV5-4 combines with J gene TRBJ1-3; 8 bases agree with TRBD1. There are 17 residues in the CDR3. The trim removed 4 bases at V and 2 bases at J, leaving 11 bases unmatched. Germline V gene lookup returns CDR1 SGHNT and CDR2 YYREEE (reference sequence). CDR3 amino acids: CASSLPGTGGTGNTIYF. The CDR3 bases are TGTGCCAGCAGCCTTCCCGGGACAGGAGGAACTGGAAACACCATATATTTT.

A few counts support this clonotype. The chain carries TRBV19 and TRBJ1-5; perhaps TRBD1 as D (5 bases). This CDR3 has 13 amino acids. Germline-derived CDR1 and CDR2 are LNHDA and SQIVND (reference sequence). Trimming shortened V by 6 bases and J by 2 bases, and 8 bases separated the two germline ends. The CDR3 reads CASRQVGNQPQHF. CDR3 nucleotide sequence: TGTGCCAGTAGACAGGTGGGCAATCAGCCCCAGCATTTT.

In this sample, this clonotype turned up a few times. This chain connects TRBV10-3 to TRBJ2-3; 16 bases match TRBD2. CDR1 and CDR2 (germline): ENHRY, SYGVKD. V was pared by 8 bases and J by 5 bases, with 13 bases of the junction left unmatched. This CDR3 contains 18 residues. The chain's CDR3 is CAILIPGTSGGAEDTQYF. DNA for the CDR3: TGTGCCATCCTAATACCCGGGACTAGCGGGGGGGCCGAAGATACGCAGTATTTT.

This clonotype is medium-sized (0.01 to 0.1%) by share. V and J are TRBV20-1 and TRBJ1-1, with 8 positions matching TRBD1. Germline V gene sequence: CDR1 DFQATT, CDR2 SNEGSKA (reference sequence). V was clipped by 3 bases and J by 4 bases; unmatched bases: 7. This CDR3 has 14 amino acids. CDR3 protein: CSARETGGSTEAFF. CDR3 nucleotides: TGCAGTGCTAGGGAAACAGGGGGGTCCACTGAAGCTTTCTTT.

A few counts support this clonotype. This chain uses TRBV5-1 with TRBJ2-7, with a possible D match to TRBD1 (6 bases). This CDR3 has 13 amino acids. V lost 3 bases and J 6 bases, leaving 13 bases between the germline ends. The germline V gene encodes CDR1 SGHRS and CDR2 YFSETQ. The CDR3 bases are TGCGCCAGCAGCTGGGGCCTAGGGGGCGAGCAGTACTTC. Amino acids: CASSWGLGGEQYF.

Notes on this clonotype: A much larger clone is a single base away; this may be a read error. V is TRBV7-9 and J is TRBJ1-1; D not resolved. Germline CDR1 is SEHNR and CDR2 is FQNEAQ (reference sequence). Trimming cost V 2 bases and J 7 bases, with 11 bases left between them. The CDR3 runs to 13 residues. The CDR3 DNA reads TGTGCCAGCAGCTTAATGGGAACTATTGAAGCTTTCTTT. It encodes CASSLMGTIEAFF.

This clonotype occurred many times. The chain carries TRBV10-3 and TRBJ2-5, with D hard to call. Germline V gene data show CDR1 as ENHRY and CDR2 as SYGVKD. The V end was cut by 0 bases, the J end by 2 bases, with 16 bases between. The CDR3 totals 17 residues. The DNA for the CDR3 is TGTGCCATCAGTGAGTCGGGGTCAGCCATCGTTCAAGAGACCCAGTACTTC. This encodes CAISESGSAIVQETQYF.

The chain combines TRBV6-4 with TRBJ2-6; tentative D call: TRBD1 (5 bases). The CDR3 consists of 16 residues. The germline V gene has CDR1 MRHNA and CDR2 SNTAGT. Trimming removed 3 bases at V and 2 bases at J, with 11 bases between. CDR3 loop: CASSESRATGANVLTF. The CDR3 nucleotides read TGTGCCAGCAGTGAATCCAGGGCGACTGGGGCCAACGTCCTGACTTTC.

This clonotype was seen a few times. This chain uses TRBV12-3 or TRBV12-4 with TRBJ2-7, with D tentatively TRBD1 (6 bases). V was cut by 5 bases and J by 6 bases, with 14 bases left in between. The CDR3 runs to 13 residues. CDR3 sequence: CASSLQGYAEQYF. CDR3 sequence (DNA): TGTGCCAGCAGTCTACAGGGTTACGCCGAGCAGTACTTC.

This clonotype has just a few counts. The chain employs TRBV20-1 and TRBJ2-5; 7 positions match TRBD2. Germline CDR1 reads DFQATT; CDR2 reads SNEGSKA (reference sequence). This CDR3 has 15 residues. V shed 2 bases and J 6 bases; nucleotides not matched to a gene: 12. This CDR3 reads CSARSGEGREKTQYF. CDR3 coding DNA: TGCAGTGCTAGAAGCGGGGAGGGCCGGGAAAAGACCCAGTACTTC.

This clonotype was detected a few times. The chain joins TRBV6-2 or TRBV6-3 to TRBJ1-5; 8 positions agree with TRBD1. Germline V gene lookup returns CDR1 MNHEY and CDR2 SVGEGT. Germline trimming cut 4 bases from V and 6 bases from J; bases unmatched to any gene: 2. This CDR3 comprises 13 residues. For the CDR3, the DNA is TGTGCCAGCAGTTGGACAGGGCTTCAGCCCCAGCATTTT. This codes for CASSWTGLQPQHF.

This clonotype was seen a few times. This rearrangement joins TRBV5-1 to TRBJ2-3, with 10 bases lining up with TRBD2. CDR1 SGHRS and CDR2 YFSETQ come from the germline V gene. V shed 1 base, J shed 2 bases, and the junction held 4 bases outside the gene matches. The CDR3 sequence is 16 residues long. The CDR3 nucleotides read TGCGCCAGCAGCTTGAATCTAGCGGGGGACACAGATACGCAGTATTTT. This translates into CASSLNLAGDTDTQYF.

This clonotype was picked up many times. The J gene is TRBJ2-3, the V gene TRBV6-5; 15 nucleotides align to TRBD2. Trimming removed 4 bases from V and 4 bases from J; junction bases left unmatched: 3. This CDR3 has 16 residues. Looked up from germline, CDR1 is MNHEY and CDR2 is SVGAGI. The CDR3 loop reads CASSSRTSGGADTQYF. In nucleotides, the CDR3 is TGTGCCAGCAGTTCCCGGACTAGCGGGGGGGCAGATACGCAGTATTTT.

The chain is built from TRBV12-3 or TRBV12-4 and TRBJ2-1; the match to TRBD2 covers 10 bases. The CDR3 length is 15 residues. After removal of 5 bases from V and 6 bases from J, the junction contained 7 bases not matched to a gene. This chain's CDR3 is CASSTSGRAFNEQFF. The DNA for the CDR3 is TGTGCCAGCAGTACGAGCGGGAGGGCCTTCAATGAGCAGTTCTTC.

This clonotype appeared many times. The V and J genes are TRBV6-6 and TRBJ1-3, with D tentatively TRBD1 (6 bases). V lost 4 bases, J lost 4 bases, and 14 bases lay in between. The CDR3 length is 15 residues. CDR1 and CDR2 (germline): MNHNY, SVGAGI (reference sequence). CDR3: CASSSTGSAGNTIYF. The CDR3 coding sequence is TGTGCCAGCAGTTCGACAGGATCGGCCGGAAACACCATATATTTT.

This clonotype was counted many times. This rearrangement joins TRBV6-5 to TRBJ1-2; TRBD1 agrees at 7 bases. Germline V gene sequence: CDR1 MNHEY, CDR2 SVGAGI. The CDR3 runs 13 residues. The junction had 2 bases not matched to a gene; V was cut back by 6 bases and J by 1 base. This CDR3 reads CASRGTVNYGYTF. CDR3 nucleotide sequence: TGTGCCAGCAGGGGGACAGTTAACTATGGCTACACCTTC.

This clonotype was seen a handful of times. CDR3 sequence: CASSLTSWGDTQYF. Here the CDR3 DNA reads TGTGCCAGCAGCTTAACCTCCTGGGGGGATACGCAGTATTTT. The chain is built from TRBV7-9 and TRBJ2-3; D tentatively reads TRBD1 or TRBD2 (5 bases each). With 2 bases removed from V and 6 bases from J, the gap between germline ends came to 12 bases. CDR1 SEHNR and CDR2 FQNEAQ come from the germline V gene (reference sequence). The length of the CDR3 is 14 residues.